The 21 T cell receptor beta chains in this list originate from one sample, sequenced in a study of T cell responses to AZD1222 COVID-19 vaccine. Assay used: immunoSEQ multiplex PCR; TCRdb lists only in-frame clones, some missing. The table includes about 150,000 clones, approximately 92% detected once. The specimen was peripheral blood, collected 28 days after the second AZD1222 dose. Receptor source: an adult who received the AZD1222 COVID-19 vaccine.

The chain links TRBV29-1 to TRBJ1-1; D is possibly TRBD1 (6 bases). Trimming took 4 bases from V and 3 from J, leaving 18 bases between them. Germline V gives CDR1 SQVTM, CDR2 ANQGSEA. The CDR3 has 15 amino acids. CDR3 nucleotides: TGCAGCGTTGTCCTCAGGGGCAGGTTTTACACTGAAGCTTTCTTT. Its protein is CSVVLRGRFYTEAFF.

The count of this clone is one. The chain is built from TRBV3-1 (or the pseudogene TRBV3-2) and TRBJ2-3, with 11 bases identical to TRBD1. The CDR3 length is 14 residues. The junction had 1 base not matched to a gene; V was cut back by 4 bases and J by 4 bases. Per germline, CDR1 LGHDT and CDR2 YNNKEL (reference sequence). CDR3 region: CASSRTGGPDTQYF. The CDR3 DNA follows: TGTGCCAGCAGCCGGACAGGGGGCCCAGATACGCAGTATTTT.

CDR3 sequence (DNA): TGCGCCAGCAGCTTGGGACAGCGGCGAGCGGAGACCCAGTACTTC. This encodes CASSLGQRRAETQYF. V and J are TRBV5-1 and TRBJ2-5; either TRBD1 or TRBD2 may supply D (5 bases each). This CDR3 contains 15 residues. V gave up 0 bases and J gave up 5 bases, with 14 bases separating them. Germline CDR1 SGHRS, CDR2 YFSETQ.

This chain connects TRBV24-1 to TRBJ1-5; D gene unclear. The V gene lost 7 bases and the J gene lost 0 bases, with 9 bases spanning the gap. The germline gives CDR1 KGHDR, CDR2 SFDVKD. CDR3 size: 14 residues. The CDR3 here is CATSPWDSNQPQHF. CDR3 DNA sequence: TGTGCCACCAGCCCGTGGGATAGCAATCAGCCCCAGCATTTT.

This rearrangement joins TRBV2 to TRBJ2-3, with 9 bases that match TRBD1. J was trimmed by 1 base and V by 5 bases; bases with no gene match: 4. The CDR3 is 15 amino acids. Germline V gene data show CDR1 as SNHLY and CDR2 as FYNNEI. The CDR3 loop reads CASSPRTGGTDTQYF. CDR3 nucleotide sequence: TGTGCCAGCAGTCCTAGGACAGGGGGCACAGATACGCAGTATTTT.

The chain joins TRBV11-3 to TRBJ1-1; no clear D. The CDR3 is 13 amino acids. V gave up 1 base and J gave up 1 base, with 4 bases separating them. Germline V gives CDR1 SGHNT, CDR2 YENEEA. The CDR3 here is CASSLGENTEAFF. The CDR3 DNA reads TGTGCCAGCAGCTTAGGGGAGAACACTGAAGCTTTCTTT.

The CDR3 nucleotides read TGTGCCAGCAGCGTGGATGGCTACGTGGACACTGAAGCTTTCTTT. The encoded protein is CASSVDGYVDTEAFF. V is TRBV9 and J is TRBJ1-1; D uncertain. The V gene's germline CDR1 is SGDLS and CDR2 YYNGEE. CDR3 length equals 15 residues. Between the trimmed V and J ends, which lost 2 bases and 3 bases, there was a span of 14 bases. The complete variable domain, with remaining parts taken from reference TRBV9 and TRBJ1-1, reads DSGVTQTPKHLITATGQRVTLRCSPRSGDLSVYWYQQSLDQGLQFLIQYYNGEERAKGNILERFSAQQFPDLHSELNLSSLELGDSALYFCASSVDGYVDTEAFFGQGTRLTVV.

J is TRBJ1-4 and V is TRBV7-6; D gene ambiguous. Germline CDR1 is SGHVS and CDR2 is FNYEAQ. Trimming left V 1 base short and J 0 bases short, with 9 bases between. This CDR3 has 16 amino acids. The CDR3 region has the DNA TGTGCCAGCAGCTTAGTAGGAGATGCAACTAATGAAAAACTGTTTTTT. Translating it yields CASSLVGDATNEKLFF.

The CDR3 sequence: CASSQLSGNTEAFF. In DNA form, the CDR3 reads TGTGCCAGCAGCCAACTCTCTGGGAACACTGAAGCTTTCTTT. The chain is built from TRBV3-1 (or the pseudogene TRBV3-2) and TRBJ1-1; D remains ambiguous. Per germline, CDR1 LGHDT and CDR2 YNNKEL (reference sequence). The CDR3 has 14 residues. V lost 2 bases, J lost 1 base, and 8 bases lay in between.

In this sample, this clone turned up once. The gene calls are TRBV3-1 (or the pseudogene TRBV3-2) and TRBJ2-7; TRBD1 matches at 8 bases. Germline CDR1 reads LGHDT; CDR2 reads YNNKEL (reference sequence). The CDR3 length is 13 residues. Trimming took 4 bases from V and 3 from J; bases not matched to a gene: 2. CDR3 nucleotide sequence: TGTGCCAGCAGCCCACAGGGGGACTACGAGCAGTACTTC. The encoded protein is CASSPQGDYEQYF.

V and J are TRBV2 and TRBJ2-1; 8 bases agree with TRBD1. Losses at the gene ends were 5 bases for V and 1 base for J; bases not matched to a gene: 4. Germline CDR1 and CDR2: SNHLY and FYNNEI. The CDR3 loop spans 15 amino acids. CDR3 DNA sequence: TGTGCCAGCAGTATAACAGGGGGGTCCTACAATGAGCAGTTCTTC. It translates to CASSITGGSYNEQFF.

The CDR3 nucleotides are TGTGCCAGCAGCTTGCGGGCAGCTGACACTGAAGCTTTCTTT. Translation gives CASSLRAADTEAFF. This chain uses TRBV5-6 with TRBJ1-1; the D is unclear. CDR3 length equals 14 residues. The germline V gene has CDR1 SGHDT and CDR2 YYEEEE. V was trimmed by 1 base and J by 3 bases, leaving 10 bases between them.

This CDR3 is CASSGLTEQYF. Written as DNA, the CDR3 is TGTGCCAGCAGTGGACTCACCGAGCAGTACTTC. The rearrangement joins TRBV25-1 to TRBJ2-7; no clear D gene. Trimming stripped 4 bases from V and 6 bases from J, with 7 bases between. Germline CDR1 is MGHDK and CDR2 is SYGVNS. CDR3 length: 11 residues.

The genes are TRBV6-5 and TRBJ2-7; 10 bases match TRBD2. Germline CDR1 MNHEY, CDR2 SVGAGI. The CDR3 totals 15 residues. V lost 6 bases and J lost 1; bases outside the gene matches: 6. The DNA for the CDR3 is TGTGCCAGCAGCCGACCTAGCGGGAGTTCCTACGAGCAGTACTTC. It yields the protein CASSRPSGSSYEQYF.

Concerning this clone: The germline gene is not matched at one end of the junction; a read error may be the cause. In nucleotides, the CDR3 is TGTACCTGGAGTGGAGGACAGATAACCGGGGAGCTGTTTTTT. It yields the protein CTWSGGQITGELFF. This rearrangement joins TRBV30 to TRBJ2-2, with TRBD1 as a possible D gene (6 bases). This CDR3 spans 14 amino acids. In germline, CDR1 is GTSNPN, CDR2 SVGIG (reference sequence).

The genes are TRBV6-4 and TRBJ2-5; TRBD1 aligns across 7 bases. Trimming cost V 7 bases and J 1 base; bases outside gene matches: 12. The length of the CDR3 is 16 residues. Germline V gene sequence: CDR1 MRHNA, CDR2 SNTAGT. CDR3 bases: TGTGCCAGCACCGAATTGACAGGGACAAGCCAAGAGACCCAGTACTTC. Amino acids: CASTELTGTSQETQYF.

V usage is TRBV3-1 (or the pseudogene TRBV3-2) and J usage is TRBJ1-1, with TRBD1 matching 11 bases. CDR1 and CDR2 from the germline V gene are LGHDT and YNNKEL (reference sequence). V gave up 4 bases and J gave up 1 base; unmatched junction bases: 2. This CDR3 has 15 residues. This chain's CDR3 is CASSRGQGANTEAFF. CDR3 sequence (DNA): TGTGCCAGCAGCCGCGGACAGGGGGCGAACACTGAAGCTTTCTTT.

The chain uses TRBV7-9 and TRBJ2-3, with D perhaps TRBD1 or TRBD2 (7 bases each). Germline lookup yields CDR1 SEHNR and CDR2 FQNEAQ (reference sequence). The CDR3 has 17 residues. V was trimmed by 5 bases and J by 4 bases, leaving 22 bases between them. The CDR3 is CASSPAGEGAGADTQYF. CDR3 sequence (DNA): TGTGCCAGCAGCCCGGCGGGGGAGGGGGCCGGAGCAGATACGCAGTATTTT.

The genes are TRBV6-4 and TRBJ1-2, with 7 bases lining up with TRBD1. The CDR3 spans 14 residues. Per germline, CDR1 MRHNA and CDR2 SNTAGT. V lost 4 bases to trimming and J lost 2 bases; unmatched junction nucleotides: 4. The DNA of the CDR3 is TGTGCCAGCAGTGCCGGGACAGCAAACTATGGCTACACCTTC. It encodes CASSAGTANYGYTF.

This chain links TRBV14 with TRBJ2-3; TRBD1 matches at 7 bases. The CDR3 sequence is 14 residues long. Germline-derived CDR1 and CDR2 are SGHDN and FVKESK. Trimming removed 6 bases from V and 4 bases from J; junction bases left unmatched: 7. CDR3 nucleotides: TGTGCCAGCAGAGGGGACAGTTATTCAGATACGCAGTATTTT. It yields the protein CASRGDSYSDTQYF.

This chain links TRBV6-4 with TRBJ2-7, with a weak D call TRBD1 (5 bases). The CDR3 loop spans 15 amino acids. Germline values: CDR1 MRHNA, CDR2 SNTAGT. Between the trimmed V and J ends, which lost 3 bases and 0 bases, there was a span of 12 bases. The CDR3 DNA follows: TGTGCCAGCAGTGAAAAGGCAGGGCGCTCCTACGAGCAGTACTTC. Translated, it gives CASSEKAGRSYEQYF.